This T cell receptor (beta chain) was sequenced in a study of OX40 agonist ivuxolimab in advanced cancers. In the study overall: Among those treated, three patients had partial responses, one with hepatocellular carcinoma and two with cutaneous melanoma.

Assay: immunoSEQ multiplex PCR; the TCRdb copy retains only in-frame clones and omits some. The repertoire holds 77,000 or so clones, with roughly 87% as singletons. Per the germline V gene, CDR1 is MNHEY and CDR2 is SVGAGI. The length of the CDR3 is 14 residues. J lost 6 bases, V lost 7 bases, and 8 bases had no gene match. On cycle 4 day 1 and cycle 7 day 1, as well as at baseline, blood was sampled. The gene calls are TRBV6-5 and TRBJ2-1; 8 bases are shared with TRBD2. The specimen was CD4+ or CD8+ T cells sorted from blood, collected in a trial of the OX40 agonist ivuxolimab. This TCR was sampled from an adult with an advanced solid tumor such as melanoma, head and neck, liver or kidney cancer. CDR3 amino acids: CASNRGTRGNEQFF. The CDR3 DNA reads TGTGCCAGCAATCGAGGGACTAGGGGCAATGAGCAGTTCTTC.